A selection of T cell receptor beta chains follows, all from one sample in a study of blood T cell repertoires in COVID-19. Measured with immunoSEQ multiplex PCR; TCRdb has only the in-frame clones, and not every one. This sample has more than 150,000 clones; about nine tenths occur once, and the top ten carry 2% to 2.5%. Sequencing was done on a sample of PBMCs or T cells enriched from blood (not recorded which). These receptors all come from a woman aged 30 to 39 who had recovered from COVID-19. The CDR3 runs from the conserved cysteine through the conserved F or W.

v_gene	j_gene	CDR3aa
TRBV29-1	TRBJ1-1	CSAHRVTEAFF
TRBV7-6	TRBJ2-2	CASSFRGNTGELFF
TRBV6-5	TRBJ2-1	CAFGLAVYNEQFF
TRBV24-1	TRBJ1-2	CATSDSGDGYTF
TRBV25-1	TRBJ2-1	CASSAISGLAGGTNEQFF
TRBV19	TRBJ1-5	CASRPGTGENQPQHF
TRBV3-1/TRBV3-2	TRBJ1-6	CASSYRQERDSPLHF
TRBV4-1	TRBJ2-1	CASSQGADYNEQFF
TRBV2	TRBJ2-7	CASNGAAYEQYF
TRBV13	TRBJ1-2	CASSLTIRDSLDSGYTF
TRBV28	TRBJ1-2	CASSFGLHNSYGYTF
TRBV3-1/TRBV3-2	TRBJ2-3	CASSPWTGGLDTQYF
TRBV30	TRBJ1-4	CAWTGQDNEKLFF
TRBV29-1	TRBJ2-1	CSEAGGPGEQFF
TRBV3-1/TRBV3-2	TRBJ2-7	CASNLNGKRSGEQYF
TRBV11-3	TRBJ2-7	CASSLDSPRSYEQYF
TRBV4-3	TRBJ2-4	CASSQAQDREAKNIQYF
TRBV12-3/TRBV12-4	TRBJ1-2	CASSFTVLGYTF
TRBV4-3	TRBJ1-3	CASSQDWRTANTIYF
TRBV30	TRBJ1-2	CAWSPDRGGGTYGYTF
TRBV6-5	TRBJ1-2	CASSCGQASCGYTF
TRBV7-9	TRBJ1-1	CASSSILGAETEAFF
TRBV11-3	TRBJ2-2	CASSSIAPQGTGELFF
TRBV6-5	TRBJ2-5	CASSSDNRLGETQYF
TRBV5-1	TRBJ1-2	CASSLGGTESYTF
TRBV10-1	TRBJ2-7	CASKLRDSLSEQYF
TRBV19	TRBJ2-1	CASRGLTGGYNEQFF
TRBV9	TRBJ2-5	CASSGGGLQETQYF
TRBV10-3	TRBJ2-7	CAISESAGGPGEQYF
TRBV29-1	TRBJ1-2	CSVEDGTHKIDRTFNYGYTF
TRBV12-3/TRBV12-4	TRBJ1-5	CASSLNIQPQHF
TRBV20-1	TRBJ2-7	CSASDRYEQYF
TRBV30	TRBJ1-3	CAWSLTLQVSGNTIYF
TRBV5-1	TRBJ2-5	CASSLSPEETQYF
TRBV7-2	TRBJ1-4	CASSLVGGGNEKLFF
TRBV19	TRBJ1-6	CASSIGSIGNSPLHF
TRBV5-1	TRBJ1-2	CASSLGGSRYGYTF
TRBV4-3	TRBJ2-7	CASSQDLRLAGIYEQYF
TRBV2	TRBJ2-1	CASSNTRANEQFF
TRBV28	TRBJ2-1	CASSWTGGDYNEQFF
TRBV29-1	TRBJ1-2	CSASNRAGDYGYTF
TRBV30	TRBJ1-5	CAWSAGPRQYQHF
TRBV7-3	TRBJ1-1	CASSLDRYTEAFF
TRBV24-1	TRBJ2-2	CATVAGQTGELFF
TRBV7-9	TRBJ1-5	CASSLGTGNQPQHF
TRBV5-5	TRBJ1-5	CASSLEQRNQPQHF
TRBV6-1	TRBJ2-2	CASSEGDPTGELFF